The 19 T cell receptor beta chains below all came from one sample that was sequenced in a study of regulatory T cells in long-lasting Graves disease. Time point: persistent/refractory GD, antithyroid drugs over 5 years with positive TRAb. Following extraction of RNA from PBMCs, that RNA was used to make the TCR library. The TCR beta library used iRepertoire HTBI primers with Arm-PCR amplification of CDR3. TCRdb fed the multiplex PCR reads into MiXCR, producing one record per CDR3 protein. The sample contains around 460,000 distinct CDR3 sequences, around a fifth of which appear only once. The material was peripheral blood mononuclear cells (PBMCs), obtained when the disease was refractory, from a patient treated with antithyroid drugs. The receptors were gathered from a female donor with Graves disease.

The chain employs TRBV5-6 and TRBJ1-1, with TRBD1 matching over 7 bases. Losses at the gene ends were 4 bases for V and 5 bases for J; bases not matched to a gene: 11. Looked up from germline, CDR1 is SGHDT and CDR2 is YYEEEE. There are 15 residues in the CDR3. The CDR3 sequence is CASSQERGRGTEAFF. The CDR3 DNA reads as TGTGCCAGCAGCCAAGAGAGGGGGCGCGGAACTGAAGCTTTCTTT.

This clonotype has only a few counts. V is TRBV7-2 and J is TRBJ2-3; D uncertain. The germline V gene encodes CDR1 SGHTA and CDR2 FQGNSA. V gave up 5 bases and J gave up 4 bases, with 13 bases separating them. This CDR3 region has 14 residues. This CDR3 reads CASSATRLADTQYF. CDR3 DNA sequence: TGTGCCAGCAGCGCGACAAGACTCGCAGATACGCAGTATTTT.

The chain carries TRBV20-1 and TRBJ2-7, with D hard to call. The V end lost 5 bases, the J end lost 2 bases, and 16 bases lay between the germline ends. Germline V gene data show CDR1 as DFQATT and CDR2 as SNEGSKA (reference sequence). CDR3 length: 14 residues. The CDR3 is CSAPKRARTYEQYF. The CDR3 DNA sequence: TGCAGTGCTCCAAAAAGGGCTAGAACCTACGAGCAGTACTTC.

This clonotype was detected ten times or more. This sequence joins TRBV7-2 and TRBJ1-1; D perhaps matches TRBD1 (6 bases). The germline gives CDR1 SGHTA, CDR2 FQGNSA. The V end was cut by 3 bases, the J end by 1 base, with 15 bases between. There are 16 residues in the CDR3. The CDR3 protein is CASSLWAGAGNTEAFF. The CDR3 DNA is TGTGCCAGCAGCTTGTGGGCAGGGGCTGGGAACACTGAAGCTTTCTTT.

The rearrangement uses TRBV7-3 and TRBJ1-2; 12 bases agree with TRBD1. Germline CDR1 reads SGHTA; CDR2 reads FQGTGA. Trimming removed 4 bases from V and 8 bases from J; junction bases left unmatched: 8. The CDR3 runs to 15 residues. The CDR3 sequence: CASSSGTGGFRGYTF. DNA for the CDR3: TGTGCCAGCAGCTCGGGGACAGGGGGCTTTCGCGGCTACACCTTC.

There are many counts of this clonotype. The V gene is TRBV28, the J gene TRBJ2-7; weak D call: TRBD1 (8 bases). CDR1 and CDR2 from the germline V gene are MDHEN and SYDVKM. Trimming took 3 bases from V and 4 from J, leaving 13 bases between them. CDR3 size: 14 residues. The CDR3 loop is CASSFHRGGYEQYF. The CDR3 DNA reads as TGTGCCAGCAGTTTTCACAGGGGGGGTTACGAGCAGTACTTC.

This clonotype was observed many times. This chain links TRBV7-2 with TRBJ2-7, with 12 bases matching TRBD2. CDR3 size: 16 residues. Germline assignment: CDR1 SGHTA and CDR2 FQGNSA. V gave up 8 bases and J gave up 3 bases; unmatched junction bases: 11. CDR3 DNA sequence: TGTGCCAGCGCCTCTAGCGGGAGGGCCAGTTACTACGAGCAGTACTTC. Translation gives CASASSGRASYYEQYF.

Ten or more counts support this clonotype. This chain joins TRBV28 and TRBJ2-5; weak D call: TRBD1 (6 bases). Germline lookup yields CDR1 MDHEN and CDR2 SYDVKM. The V and J ends lost 10 bases and 5 bases respectively, with 17 bases between them. The CDR3 has 13 residues. The CDR3 DNA sequence: TGTGCCACCTCAGCAGGGGTTTGGGAGACCCAGTACTTC. Translation gives CATSAGVWETQYF.

The chain recombines TRBV4-3 with TRBJ1-1, with D unclear. The CDR3 contains 13 residues. Trimming removed 4 bases from V and 8 bases from J, with 14 bases in between. Germline V gene sequence: CDR1 LGHNA, CDR2 YSLEER. The CDR3 bases are TGCGCCAGCAGCCCATTCGCCGGAGGAGAAGCTTTCTTT. This gives the protein CASSPFAGGEAFF.

This clonotype was observed a handful of times. This chain uses TRBV7-2 with TRBJ2-3; tentative D call: TRBD1 (5 bases). Germline assignment: CDR1 SGHTA and CDR2 FQGNSA. The CDR3 is 16 amino acids. Trimming stripped 4 bases from V and 2 bases from J, with 16 bases between. The CDR3, as DNA: TGTGCCAGCAGCTGGGCCGGTGGGGCTAACACAGATACGCAGTATTTT. Protein product: CASSWAGGANTDTQYF.

This clonotype was seen a single time. The V call is TRBV7-9, the J call TRBJ1-2; no reliable D call. Germline CDR1 SEHNR, CDR2 FQNEAQ (reference sequence). CDR3 length equals 14 residues. Trimming took 5 bases from V and 0 from J, leaving 10 bases between them. CDR3 DNA sequence: TGTGCCAGCAGCCTTTCAAGTTCTAACTATGGCTACACCTTC. Translating gives CASSLSSSNYGYTF.

The sample holds many counts of this clonotype. The chain joins TRBV5-6 to TRBJ1-1, with D possibly being TRBD1 (6 bases). The CDR3 totals 15 residues. In germline, CDR1 is SGHDT, CDR2 YYEEEE. The V end was cut by 3 bases, the J end by 1 base, with 13 bases between. The chain's CDR3 is CASSYHLTGNTEAFF. For the CDR3, the DNA is TGTGCCAGCAGCTACCACCTGACAGGGAACACTGAAGCTTTCTTT. Filled out from reference TRBV5-6 and TRBJ1-1, the complete variable domain reads DAGVTQSPTHLIKTRGQQVTLRCSPKSGHDTVSWYQQALGQGPQFIFQYYEEEERQRGNFPDRFSGHQFPNYSSELNVNALLLGDSALYLCASSYHLTGNTEAFFGQGTRLTVV.

This clonotype was recorded many times. The V and J genes are TRBV2 and TRBJ1-4, with D tentatively TRBD1 (5 bases). The CDR3 sequence is 13 residues long. Germline V lookup: CDR1 SNHLY, CDR2 FYNNEI. The V gene lost 11 bases and the J gene lost 7 bases, with 17 bases spanning the gap. This CDR3 is CAQGDVGTEKLFF. The CDR3 nucleotides read TGTGCCCAAGGGGACGTGGGGACTGAAAAACTGTTTTTT.

Ten or more counts support this clonotype. V gene TRBV20-1 combines with J gene TRBJ2-5; possibly TRBD1 for D (5 bases). CDR1 DFQATT and CDR2 SNEGSKA come from the germline V gene (reference sequence). This CDR3 spans 14 amino acids. V lost 1 base to trimming and J lost 5 bases, with 14 bases between them. CDR3 nucleotide sequence: TGCAGTGCTAGAGTGGGCAGGGCGAGGGAGACCCAGTACTTC. This codes for CSARVGRARETQYF.

This clonotype turned up a few times. The rearrangement uses TRBV28 and TRBJ1-3; D is perhaps TRBD1 (5 bases). Per the germline V gene, CDR1 is MDHEN and CDR2 is SYDVKM. Deletions cut 6 bases from V and 2 bases from J, with 11 bases between. CDR3 length: 14 amino acids. CDR3 sequence (DNA): TGTGCCAGCAGAACACAGGTTCCTGGAAACACCATATATTTT. It codes for CASRTQVPGNTIYF.

The V call is TRBV20-1, the J call TRBJ2-3; tentative D call: TRBD2 (6 bases). Germline loops: CDR1 DFQATT, CDR2 SNEGSKA (reference sequence). The CDR3 loop spans 12 amino acids. CDR3 nucleotide sequence: TGCAGCCAAGGGACTCTCACAGATACGCAGTATTTT. It codes for CSQGTLTDTQYF.

At least ten counts were recorded for this clonotype. The chain employs TRBV7-2 and TRBJ2-7, with 8 nucleotides matching TRBD2. With V trimmed by 1 base and J by 3 bases, 5 bases remained unmatched. Per germline, CDR1 SGHTA and CDR2 FQGNSA. The CDR3 loop spans 15 amino acids. For the CDR3, the DNA is TGTGCCAGCAGCTTAGTTGCGGGGGGTTACTACGAGCAGTACTTC. Protein sequence: CASSLVAGGYYEQYF.

J is TRBJ2-7 and V is TRBV30; a weak D match, TRBD1 (7 bases). In germline, CDR1 is GTSNPN, CDR2 SVGIG (reference sequence). The CDR3 consists of 15 residues. The V end was cut by 1 base, the J end by 1 base, with 14 bases between. The CDR3 region is CAWSDPRGASYEQYF. DNA of the CDR3: TGTGCCTGGAGTGATCCCAGGGGGGCTTCCTACGAGCAGTACTTC.

This clonotype was detected ten times or more. The J gene is TRBJ1-1, the V gene TRBV5-1; D is unclear. Germline V gene lookup returns CDR1 SGHRS and CDR2 YFSETQ. V was shortened by 0 bases and J by 2 bases, with 11 bases between the two germline ends. This CDR3 contains 15 residues. CDR3: CASSLVPGTNTEAFF. The CDR3 bases are TGCGCCAGCAGCTTGGTACCAGGCACTAACACTGAAGCTTTCTTT.